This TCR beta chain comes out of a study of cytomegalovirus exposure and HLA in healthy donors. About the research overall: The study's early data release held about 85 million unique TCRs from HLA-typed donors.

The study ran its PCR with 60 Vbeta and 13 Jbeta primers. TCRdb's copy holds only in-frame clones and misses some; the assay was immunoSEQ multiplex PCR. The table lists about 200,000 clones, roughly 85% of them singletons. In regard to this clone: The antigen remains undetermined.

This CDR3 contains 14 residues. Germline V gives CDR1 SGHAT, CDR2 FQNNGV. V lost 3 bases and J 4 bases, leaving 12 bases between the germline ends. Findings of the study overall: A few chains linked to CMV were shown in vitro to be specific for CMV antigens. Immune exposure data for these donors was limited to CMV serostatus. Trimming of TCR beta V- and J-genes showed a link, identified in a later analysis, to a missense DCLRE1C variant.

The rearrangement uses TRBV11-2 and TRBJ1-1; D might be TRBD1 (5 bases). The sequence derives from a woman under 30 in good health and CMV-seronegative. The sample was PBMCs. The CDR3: CASSFRTKGTEAFF. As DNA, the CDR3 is TGTGCCAGCAGCTTCCGGACAAAGGGCACTGAAGCTTTCTTT.